The following is a TCR beta chain sequence with its context. This clone's antigen is unknown. Base qualities are missing; no much larger clone stands one base away. Deletion took 5 bases off V and 2 bases off J, with a span of 16 bases between the germline ends. The CDR3 holds 15 amino acids from the cysteine to the phenylalanine. Of the read, only the CDR3 DNA is kept; its 45 bases are in frame from base 1. As encoded in the germline V gene (reference sequence), CDR1 is MNHNY while CDR2 is SVGAGI. The data originate from a study of shared clonotypes between healthy human individuals (dated by TCRdb to the early 2020s). About the investigation overall: Three men and two women, aged 18 to 49 years, made up the cohort. Per donor, three plates each were used for CD4 naive and CD4 memory, two for CD8 naive, and one for CD8 memory. Blood TCR repertoires of five healthy adults were deeply sequenced to estimate repertoire size and the extent of clonotype sharing between individuals. Different laboratories and diverse techniques were used to prepare libraries and sequence TCR repertoires, to increase sequencing depth and limit assay-specific biases. Each donor's leukapheresis produced roughly between roughly 0.9 and 9 billion PBMCs. Broader findings and caveats from the paper: Compared with non-shared clonotypes, the clonotypes found in all four sorted-subset donors had higher generation probabilities. Rarefaction of sorted-subset datasets indicated incomplete sequencing despite the large sequencing depth. When four donors were compared, the shared fraction of clonotypes was roughly 5% for naive CD4, 3.5% to 4% for naive CD8, more than 2% for memory CD4, and around 0.4% for memory CD8. Pairwise subsampling led to the expectation that sequencing depth would affect the degree of clonotype sharing among donors. Sampling was restricted to blood, and TCR repertoires in tissue are likely to differ from TCR repertoires in blood. Larger estimated clonotype richness was generally found for naive subsets than for memory subsets. Because the study included only a small number of donors, the genetic and exposure-history diversity represented was limited.

TCR CDR3 regions were amplified from genomic DNA by multiplex PCR using the deep immunoSEQ assay. Extracted genomic DNA from each cell subset was spread evenly across all wells of several immunoSEQ 96-well plates, with each plate serving as a replicate. For sorted subsets, each replicate PCR was loaded with roughly 190 ng genomic DNA, equivalent to roughly 30,000 T cell genomes. Purified libraries were quantified with a Qubit 3.0 fluorometer, sized on a Bioanalyzer 2100, and re-quantified with the KAPA Library Quantification kit. Every immunoSEQ 96-well plate was sequenced on a dedicated single-read 150-cycle Illumina NextSeq 550 flow cell. As for the original processing: Because only junctional sequences without quality scores were contained in the immunoSEQ output, filtering matching that applied to full-length reads could not be performed. To assign V/J genes and CDR3, sequences were annotated using PyIR, a Python wrapper for IgBLAST v1.9, with IMGT germline references. Reads with weak V/J assignments (E-value above 1e-6), missing CDR3, stop codons, out-of-frame junctions, or ambiguous translated residues were removed. V3J clonotypes were defined by identical inferred V gene, J gene, and CDR3 amino acid sequence. The percentage overlap between two repertoires was calculated by dividing the number of shared unique clonotypes by the size of the smaller repertoire. RTK rarefaction, the Chao1 estimator, and Recon v2.1 estimates of unobserved clonotypes were used to assess repertoire richness. For all TCRbeta clonotypes obtained by the gDNA method from several donors, generation probabilities were computed with OLGA. Drawn from immuneACCESS, this table holds only the in-frame rearrangements with V and J called that TCRdb kept. Clones are partly lost; checked studies trace under half to an unresolved V gene and leave the rest unexplained. V, J and clone size are those of that table, while D and trimming were read from the DNA. This sample is represented by some 200,000 clones; approximately 65% of them were singletons. 11% of the sample is taken by the ten largest.

The donors were healthy, HIV-negative adults who had no recently reported acute infections or vaccinations. Only Caucasian adults living in Nashville, Tennessee, USA were represented among the donors. CD4+ T cells were enriched by magnetic negative selection; naive cells were then positively selected on CD45RA, and the negative fraction formed the memory subset. Blood was obtained by leukapheresis, after which PBMCs were separated by Ficoll-Histopaque density gradient centrifugation and cryopreserved in liquid nitrogen vapor phase. Analytical flow cytometry was used to check the purity and quantity of every magnetically sorted T cell population. From each sorted fraction, genomic DNA was isolated and quantified by UV absorbance on a Nanodrop 2000c.

Sequenced input: memory CD4+ T cells sorted from blood. Sample cell subset or site, as interpreted from the label and publication: CD45RA-negative fraction. The sequence joins TRBV6-6 to TRBJ2-7; the D gene is possibly TRBD1 or TRBD2, each agreeing over 5 bases. This TCR derives from a man aged 25-45 years in good health. CDR3 reads: CASSPPGTAPYEQYF. The DNA sequence is as follows: TGTGCCAGCAGTCCCCCGGGGACGGCCCCCTACGAGCAGTACTTC.